This section outlines one T cell receptor beta chain sequence together with its context. The antigen this receptor binds is unknown. The input lacks base qualities; no much larger clone sits a single base away. The data were obtained in a study of T cell responses to AZD1222 COVID-19 vaccine (dated by TCRdb to about 2021). Study-wide context: A total of 233 trial participants underwent TCR sequencing, of whom 200 to 220 received two doses of AZD1222 and some 26 received two doses of the MenACWY control vaccine. Trial participants were enrolled into age subgroups of 18-55, 56-69 and 70-plus years, which contained around 150, 28 and 57 TCR-sequenced participants, respectively.

From a lookup of the germline V gene, CDR1 and CDR2 are SGHRS and YFSETQ. Trimming removed 1 base from V and 0 bases from J, leaving 11 bases between the germline ends. The CDR3 contains 15 residues, cysteine and phenylalanine counted. Only the CDR3 region is kept as DNA, spanning 45 bases read in frame from base 1. General conclusions and limits of the study: Reportedly, close to half of the unique spike-specific TCRs recognized epitopes lying outside the regions that are mutated in the B.1.351 and B.1.1.7 variants. In the small 56-69-year group, the increase in depth fell short of significance, most likely because of low power. Because no day 14 peak-response samples were available, repertoires were characterized only after the peak T cell response. Participants were mostly white British, with more females than males. The authors suggested clonal diversity may have been underestimated. Conclusions about previously exposed vaccinees are limited because only five or six AZD1222 recipients were SARS-CoV-2 seropositive at baseline. After two AZD1222 doses, spike-specific TCR breadth and depth were significantly higher than at day 0 and than in MenACWY recipients. CD4 TCRs associated with the vaccine covered the entire spike protein, and the dominant responses were in regions 160-218 and 743-854.

The time point label of this sample denotes: about 28 days (+/-7) after the second vaccine dose. AZD1222 recipients whose second dose came at about 4 weeks and those whose second dose came at about 12 weeks were combined into one group, since spike-specific TCR depth and breadth did not differ between the two schedules. The vaccinee samples were drawn from two UK trials, COV001 and COV002, one of which was a single-blind randomized controlled phase 2/3 trial testing AZD1222 (ChAdOx1 nCoV-19) in healthy adults. For TCRbeta chain sequencing, PBMC samples from trial participants were taken at day 0 and at day 28 after the second dose. The CDR3 regions of human TCRbeta chains were subjected to immunosequencing. The paper's data handling went like this. Repertoire TCRs were checked for matches against a reference library of SARS-CoV-2-specific TCRs that had been generated using the MIRA antigen-specificity platform. Breadth was defined as the fraction of unique TCRs that were SARS-CoV-2-associated. Depth was defined as the fraction of total T cells that were SARS-CoV-2-associated. Using the MIRA data, each spike-specific TCR was assigned both to the spike region to which the TCR was reactive and to a CD4 or CD8 class. Log10-transformed breadth and depth values were compared by one-way ANOVA with Sidak's multiple comparisons tests. TCRdb's version of the immuneACCESS table is confined to in-frame rearrangements and falls short of the full clone set. An unresolved V gene accounts for under half of the shortfall where checked; the remainder is of unknown origin. The DNA was the basis for D and trimming; V, J and clone size are from that table. Recorded for this sample are 150,000 to 250,000 clones; 90% to 95% of them occurred a single time. Approximately 3.4% of the sample lies in the top ten.

The chain employs TRBV5-1 and TRBJ2-7; a tentative D call is TRBD2 (6 bases match). This TCR derives from an adult who received the AZD1222 COVID-19 vaccine. The material sequenced was peripheral blood, taken 28 days after the second AZD1222 dose. The DNA reads as follows: TGCGCCAGCAGCTTGAGAGCGGGTAGCTCCTACGAGCAGTACTTC. The translation is CASSLRAGSSYEQYF.